This T cell receptor beta chain was captured by sequencing in a study of T-cell memory formation after mild COVID-19 (dated by TCRdb to about 2021). Concerning the study at large: TCR sequence clusters from the two donors were largely donor specific. T-cell clones expanding and contracting after mild COVID-19 in two donors were tracked by longitudinal TCRalpha and TCRbeta repertoire sequencing. Two young, previously healthy adult volunteers made up the cohort, one male and one female. Beyond this particular receptor, the publication reports: Some responding clones were detected in pre-infection memory, suggesting pre-existing cross-reactive memory T cells joined the SARS-CoV-2 response. Clones contracting from day 15 to 85 had balanced CD4/CD8 phenotypes, while a second wave expanding from day 15 to 37 was biased towards CD4+. The study included only two mild cases, and larger cohorts that include severe cases with pre-infection samples were judged to be necessary. Whether the second-wave clones peaking on day 37 were SARS-CoV-2 specific was not confirmed. Contracting CD4+ clones appeared mostly in the CM and EM memory subsets, whereas CD8+ clones were enriched in EMRA.

Ends trimmed: V by 6 bases, J by 2 bases; bases unmatched to a gene: 8. The germline V gene gives CDR1 as MNHEY and CDR2 as SVGAGI. The CDR3 runs 15 residues from the cysteine to the phenylalanine. Only CDR3 DNA remains: 45 bases, in frame from the first base. PBMCs were isolated by Ficoll-Paque density gradient centrifugation. Sequenced using an Illumina NovaSeq 6000. TCRalpha and TCRbeta cDNA libraries were constructed by 5'RACE with constant-segment primers, with sample barcodes and unique molecular identifiers being introduced. Trizol reagent was used to extract RNA from every sample. Amplification of the libraries took two PCR steps, and the second step added a second sample barcode plus Illumina TruSeq adapters. Sequencing of libraries was performed on an Illumina NovaSeq with 2 x 150 bp paired-end reads. As for the original processing: Reads were demultiplexed and collapsed into UMI-guided consensus sequences with migec v1.2.7. Using mixcr v2.1.11, UMI consensuses were aligned to TRA and TRB V and J templates and then assembled into clonotypes. A clonotype was counted as expanded or contracted only when both edgeR and NoisET called the clonotype significant, with the noise models trained on biological replicates. For edgeR calls, a false discovery rate-adjusted p below 0.01 and a log2 fold-change threshold of 1 were applied. PCA with hierarchical clustering of max-normalized trajectories of the 1000 most abundant clonotypes was used as exploratory dynamics analysis. Each responding clone was given a CD4 or CD8 phenotype based on the CD4+ and CD8+ repertoires, which had been sequenced separately. TCRdb passed the public sequencing reads through fastp at Q25 and MiXCR, retaining productive beta sequences. Rows merge per CDR3 protein into single entries with the most common DNA and genes. The V and J calls and clone size are TCRdb's, not the authors'. The sample table contains approximately 260,000 distinct CDR3 sequences; only one count was recorded for around 15% of them. The top ten constitute roughly 23% of the sample.

Comment on this clonotype: Its binding antigen is unknown. Base qualities were left out, and no much larger clone turns up one base away.

Here the chain combines TRBV6-5 and TRBJ2-3; TRBD1 matches 7 bases in the middle. Material: PBMCs or a T cell subset sorted from them (not recorded which). This receptor was taken from a man in his late teens or twenties who had mild COVID-19 (a few samples of this study predate the infection). The sample titles of this study are shuffled in the database, so cell type and time point are left out; the donor was told from shared clones. The DNA reads as follows: TGTGCCAGCAGGAAACAGGGGTCAAACACAGATACGCAGTATTTT. It is translated as CASRKQGSNTDTQYF.